Following are 2 T cell receptor beta chains from one sample sequenced in a study of cytomegalovirus exposure and HLA in healthy donors. Researchers ran the PCR with 60 Vbeta and 13 Jbeta primers. Libraries were prepared by immunoSEQ multiplex PCR; TCRdb keeps only in-frame clonotypes and omits some of them. The sample includes 30,000 to 40,000 clones, roughly 64% of them seen just once. Sequencing was done on a sample of PBMCs. The receptors were gathered from a man between 40 and 49 years old in good health and CMV-seropositive.

The chain joins TRBV9 to TRBJ1-6; a weak D match, TRBD1 (6 bases). Germline V gives CDR1 SGDLS, CDR2 YYNGEE. The CDR3 has 15 amino acids. Trimming removed 4 bases at V and 10 bases at J, with 18 bases between. The CDR3 spells CASSFRGQGGSPLHF. In DNA, the CDR3 is TGTGCCAGCAGCTTCAGGGGTCAGGGCGGCTCACCCCTCCACTTT.

The rearrangement joins TRBV9 to TRBJ1-1; D is ambiguous. V dropped 0 bases and J dropped 4 bases, with 7 bases sitting between them. CDR3 length: 13 amino acids. Germline CDR1 and CDR2: SGDLS and YYNGEE. The CDR3 protein is CASSVEAGTEAFF. In DNA form, the CDR3 reads TGTGCCAGCAGCGTAGAAGCGGGCACTGAAGCTTTCTTT.